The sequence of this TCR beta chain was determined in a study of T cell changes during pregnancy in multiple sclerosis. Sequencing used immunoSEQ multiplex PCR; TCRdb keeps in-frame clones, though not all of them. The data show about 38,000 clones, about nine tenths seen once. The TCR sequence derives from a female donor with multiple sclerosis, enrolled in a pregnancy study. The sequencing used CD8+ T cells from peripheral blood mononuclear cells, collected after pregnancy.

CDR3 protein: CASSPGLAVYEQYF. For the CDR3, the DNA is TGTGCCAGCAGTCCGGGACTAGCTGTGTACGAGCAGTACTTC. The chain has TRBV27 and TRBJ2-7, with TRBD2 matching 9 bases. The CDR3 consists of 14 residues. Germline lookup yields CDR1 MNHEY and CDR2 SMNVEV (reference sequence). V was pared by 5 bases and J by 4 bases, with 6 bases of the junction left unmatched.